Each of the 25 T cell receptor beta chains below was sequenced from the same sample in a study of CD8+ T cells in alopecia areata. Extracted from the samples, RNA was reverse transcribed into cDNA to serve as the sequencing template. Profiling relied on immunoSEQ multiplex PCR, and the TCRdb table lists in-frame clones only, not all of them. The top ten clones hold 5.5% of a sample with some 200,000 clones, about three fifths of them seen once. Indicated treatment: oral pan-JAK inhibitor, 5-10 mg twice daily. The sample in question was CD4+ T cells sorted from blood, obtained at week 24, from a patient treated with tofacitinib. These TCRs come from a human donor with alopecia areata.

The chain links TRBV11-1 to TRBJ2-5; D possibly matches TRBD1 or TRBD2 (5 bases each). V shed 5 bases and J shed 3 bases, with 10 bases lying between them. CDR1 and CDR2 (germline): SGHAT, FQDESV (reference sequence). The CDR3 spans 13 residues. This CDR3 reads CASSRGTEETQYF. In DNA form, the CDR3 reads TGTGCCAGCAGCCGAGGGACCGAAGAGACCCAGTACTTC.

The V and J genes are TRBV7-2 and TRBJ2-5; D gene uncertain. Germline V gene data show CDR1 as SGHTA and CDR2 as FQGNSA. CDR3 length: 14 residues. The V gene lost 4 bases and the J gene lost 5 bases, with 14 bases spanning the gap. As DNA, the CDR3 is TGTGCCAGCAGCTCCCGTAGGGAATCCGAGACCCAGTACTTC. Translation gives CASSSRRESETQYF.

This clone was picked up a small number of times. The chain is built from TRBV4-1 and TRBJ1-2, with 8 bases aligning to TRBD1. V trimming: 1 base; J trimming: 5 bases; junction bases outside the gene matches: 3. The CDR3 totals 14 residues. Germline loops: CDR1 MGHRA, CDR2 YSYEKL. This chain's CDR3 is CASSQGTGTYGYTF. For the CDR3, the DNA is TGCGCCAGCAGCCAAGGGACAGGGACTTATGGCTACACCTTC.

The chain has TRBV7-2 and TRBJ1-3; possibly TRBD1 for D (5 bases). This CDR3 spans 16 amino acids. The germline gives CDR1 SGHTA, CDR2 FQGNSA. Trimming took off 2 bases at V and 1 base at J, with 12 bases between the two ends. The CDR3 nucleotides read TGTGCCAGCAGCTTAAACCCCGGGGGGTCTGGAAACACCATATATTTT. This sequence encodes CASSLNPGGSGNTIYF.

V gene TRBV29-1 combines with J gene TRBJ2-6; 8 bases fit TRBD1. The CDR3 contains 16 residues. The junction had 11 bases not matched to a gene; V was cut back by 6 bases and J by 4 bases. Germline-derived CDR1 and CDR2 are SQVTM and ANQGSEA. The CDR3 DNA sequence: TGCAGCGTCGAGCTCCCCAGGGGGCGGGGGGCCAACGTCCTGACTTTC. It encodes CSVELPRGRGANVLTF.

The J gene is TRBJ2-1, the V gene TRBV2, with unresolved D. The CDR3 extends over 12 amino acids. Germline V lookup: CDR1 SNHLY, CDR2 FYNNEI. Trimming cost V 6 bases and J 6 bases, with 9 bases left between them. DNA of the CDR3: TGTGCCAGCAGGGCCCCTGGCAATGAGCAGTTCTTC. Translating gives CASRAPGNEQFF.

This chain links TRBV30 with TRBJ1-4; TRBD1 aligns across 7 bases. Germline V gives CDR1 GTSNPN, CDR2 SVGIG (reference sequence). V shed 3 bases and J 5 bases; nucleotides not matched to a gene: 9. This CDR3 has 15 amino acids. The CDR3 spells CAWREGQARNEKLFF. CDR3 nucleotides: TGTGCCTGGAGAGAAGGACAGGCCCGGAATGAAAAACTGTTTTTT. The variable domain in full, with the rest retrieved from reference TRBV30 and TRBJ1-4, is SQTIHQWPATLVQPVGSPLSLECTVEGTSNPNLYWYRQAAGRGLQLLFYSVGIGQISSEVPQNLSASRPQDRQFILSSKKLLLSDSGFYLCAWREGQARNEKLFFGSGTQLSVL.

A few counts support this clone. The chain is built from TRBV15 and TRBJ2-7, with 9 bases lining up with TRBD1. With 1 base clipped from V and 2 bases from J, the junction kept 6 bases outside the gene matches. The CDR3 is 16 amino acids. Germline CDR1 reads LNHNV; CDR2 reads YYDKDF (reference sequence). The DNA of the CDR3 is TGTGCCACCAGCAGAGGAGGGGGACAGGGAGCCTACGAGCAGTACTTC. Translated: CATSRGGGQGAYEQYF. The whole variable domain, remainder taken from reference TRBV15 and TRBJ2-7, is DAMVIQNPRYQVTQFGKPVTLSCSQTLNHNVMYWYQQKSSQAPKLLFHYYDKDFNNEADTPDNFQSRRPNTSFCFLDIRSPGLGDTAMYLCATSRGGGQGAYEQYFGPGTRLTVT.

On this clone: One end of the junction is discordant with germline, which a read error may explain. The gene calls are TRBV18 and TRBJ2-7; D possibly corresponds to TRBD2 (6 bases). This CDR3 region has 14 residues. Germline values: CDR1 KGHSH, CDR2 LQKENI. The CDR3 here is CASSPRDGSSEQYF. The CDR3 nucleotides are TGTGCCAGCTCACCGCGGGACGGTTCCTCCGAGCAGTACTTC. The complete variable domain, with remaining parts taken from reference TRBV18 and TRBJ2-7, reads NAGVMQNPRHLVRRRGQEARLRCSPMKGHSHVYWYRQLPEEGLKFMVYLQKENIIDESGMPKERFSAEFPKEGPSILRIQQVVRGDSAAYFCASSPRDGSSEQYFGPGTRLTVT.

The CDR3 loop reads CASSLEDEETQYF. CDR3 DNA: TGTGCCAGCAGCTTGGAGGACGAAGAGACCCAGTACTTC. V gene TRBV7-2 combines with J gene TRBJ2-5; D is perhaps TRBD2 (5 bases). The V gene's germline CDR1 is SGHTA and CDR2 FQGNSA. Trimming shortened V by 3 bases and J by 3 bases, and 8 bases separated the two germline ends. CDR3 length: 13 residues.

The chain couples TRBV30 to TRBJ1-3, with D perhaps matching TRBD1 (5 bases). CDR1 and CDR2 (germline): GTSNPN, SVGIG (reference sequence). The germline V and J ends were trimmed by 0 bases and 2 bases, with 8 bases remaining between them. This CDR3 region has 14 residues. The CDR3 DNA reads TGTGCCTGGAGTGTACCGGGGGCTGGAAACACCATATATTTT. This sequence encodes CAWSVPGAGNTIYF.

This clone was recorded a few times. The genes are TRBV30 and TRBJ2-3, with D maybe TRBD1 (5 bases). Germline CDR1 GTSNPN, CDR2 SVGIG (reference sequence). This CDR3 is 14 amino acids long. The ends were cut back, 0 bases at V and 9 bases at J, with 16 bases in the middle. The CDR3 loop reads CAWSVRAGQATQYF. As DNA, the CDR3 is TGTGCCTGGAGTGTAAGGGCAGGGCAAGCAACGCAGTATTTT.

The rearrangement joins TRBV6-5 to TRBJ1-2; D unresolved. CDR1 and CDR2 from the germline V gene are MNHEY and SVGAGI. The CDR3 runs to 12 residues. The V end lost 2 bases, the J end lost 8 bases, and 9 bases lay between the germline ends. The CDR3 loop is CASSYIGRGYTF. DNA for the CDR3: TGTGCCAGCAGTTACATTGGCCGGGGCTACACCTTC.

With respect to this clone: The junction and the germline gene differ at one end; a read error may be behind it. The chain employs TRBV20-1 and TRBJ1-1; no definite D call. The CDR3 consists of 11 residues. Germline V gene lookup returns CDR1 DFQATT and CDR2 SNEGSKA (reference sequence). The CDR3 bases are TGCAGTGCCAGAGAAGACACTGAAGCTTTCTTT. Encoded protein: CSAREDTEAFF.

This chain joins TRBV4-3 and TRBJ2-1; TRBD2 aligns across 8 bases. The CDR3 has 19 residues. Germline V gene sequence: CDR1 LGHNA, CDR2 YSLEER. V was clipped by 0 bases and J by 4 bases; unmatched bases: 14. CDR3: CASSQDRRSSGTYYNEQFF. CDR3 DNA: TGCGCCAGCAGCCAAGATCGAAGGAGTAGCGGGACTTATTACAATGAGCAGTTCTTC.

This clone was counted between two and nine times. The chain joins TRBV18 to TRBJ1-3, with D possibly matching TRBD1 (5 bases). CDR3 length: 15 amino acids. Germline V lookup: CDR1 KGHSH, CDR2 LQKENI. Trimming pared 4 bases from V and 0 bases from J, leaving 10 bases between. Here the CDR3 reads CASSRDQRSGNTIYF. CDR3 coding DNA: TGTGCCAGCTCACGGGACCAACGCTCTGGAAACACCATATATTTT. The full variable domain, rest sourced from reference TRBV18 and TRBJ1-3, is NAGVMQNPRHLVRRRGQEARLRCSPMKGHSHVYWYRQLPEEGLKFMVYLQKENIIDESGMPKERFSAEFPKEGPSILRIQQVVRGDSAAYFCASSRDQRSGNTIYFGEGSWLTVV.

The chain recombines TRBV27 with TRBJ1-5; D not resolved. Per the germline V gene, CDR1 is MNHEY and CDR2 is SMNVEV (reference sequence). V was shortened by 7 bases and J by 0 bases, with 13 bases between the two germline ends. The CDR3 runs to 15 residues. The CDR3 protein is CASIIRGNSNQPQHF. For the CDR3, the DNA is TGTGCCAGCATCATTCGAGGGAATAGCAATCAGCCCCAGCATTTT.

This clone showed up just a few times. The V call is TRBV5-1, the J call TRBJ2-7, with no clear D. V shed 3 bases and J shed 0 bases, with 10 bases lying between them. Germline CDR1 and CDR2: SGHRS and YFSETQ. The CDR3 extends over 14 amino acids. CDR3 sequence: CASSSLTISYEQYF. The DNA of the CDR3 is TGCGCCAGCAGCTCCCTGACAATCTCCTACGAGCAGTACTTC.

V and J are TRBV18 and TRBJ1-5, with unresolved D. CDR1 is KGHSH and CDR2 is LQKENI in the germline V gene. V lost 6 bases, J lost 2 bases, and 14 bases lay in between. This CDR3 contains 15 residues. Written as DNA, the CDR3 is TGTGCCAGCTCTCCTGGGCCCGAGGGCAATCAGCCCCAGCATTTT. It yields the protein CASSPGPEGNQPQHF.

The chain's CDR3 is CSVAGGGSADTQYF. CDR3 bases: TGCAGCGTTGCTGGCGGGGGGAGCGCAGATACGCAGTATTTT. This rearrangement joins TRBV29-1 to TRBJ2-3; 8 nucleotides align to TRBD2. The germline CDR1 and CDR2 sequences are SQVTM and ANQGSEA. CDR3 length: 14 amino acids. The junction had 7 bases not matched to a gene; V was cut back by 4 bases and J by 4 bases.

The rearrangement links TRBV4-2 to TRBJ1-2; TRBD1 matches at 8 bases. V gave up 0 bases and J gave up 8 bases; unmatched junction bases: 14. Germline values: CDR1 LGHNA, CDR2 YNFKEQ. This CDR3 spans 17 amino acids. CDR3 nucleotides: TGTGCCAGCAGCCAAGACCCAGGACAGGGAAGGTTCTCGGGCTACACCTTC. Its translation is CASSQDPGQGRFSGYTF.

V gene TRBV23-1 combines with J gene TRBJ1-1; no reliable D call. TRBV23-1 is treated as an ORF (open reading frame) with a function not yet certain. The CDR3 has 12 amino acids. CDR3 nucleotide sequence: TGCACCATTCGGGTCATGAACACTGAAGCTTTCTTT. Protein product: CTIRVMNTEAFF.

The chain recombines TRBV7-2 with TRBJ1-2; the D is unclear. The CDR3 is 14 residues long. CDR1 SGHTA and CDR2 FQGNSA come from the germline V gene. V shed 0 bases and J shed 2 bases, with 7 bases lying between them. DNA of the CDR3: TGTGCCAGCAGCTTAGCGGCCGGGAACTATGGCTACACCTTC. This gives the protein CASSLAAGNYGYTF. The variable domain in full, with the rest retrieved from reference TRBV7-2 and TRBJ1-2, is GAGVSQSPSNKVTEKGKDVELRCDPISGHTALYWYRQSLGQGLEFLIYFQGNSAPDKSGLPSDRFSAERTGGSVSTLTIQRTQQEDSAVYLCASSLAAGNYGYTFGSGTRLTVV.

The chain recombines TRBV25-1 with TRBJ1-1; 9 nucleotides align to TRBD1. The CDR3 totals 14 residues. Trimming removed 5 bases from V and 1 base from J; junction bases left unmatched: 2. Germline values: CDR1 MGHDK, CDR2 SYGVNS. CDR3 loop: CASSTDRGNTEAFF. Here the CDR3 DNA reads TGTGCCAGCAGTACGGACAGGGGGAACACTGAAGCTTTCTTT.

CDR3 DNA sequence: TGTGCCAGCAGCTTACCCCGGGGAGAGACCCAGTACTTC. Translating gives CASSLPRGETQYF. The chain links TRBV7-9 to TRBJ2-5; maybe TRBD2 (5 bases). V lost 2 bases, J lost 4 bases, and 8 bases lay in between. Germline CDR1 SEHNR, CDR2 FQNEAQ (reference sequence). The CDR3 has 13 residues.